This TCR beta chain emerged from a study of blood T cell repertoires in COVID-19. This CDR3 has 16 residues. V dropped 2 bases and J dropped 8; count of bases not matched to a gene: 10. Germline V gene data show CDR1 as SGHAT and CDR2 as FQNNGV. Produced via immunoSEQ multiplex PCR; TCRdb's table is partial and in-frame only. The sample includes about 230,000 clones, 88% of them seen just once. The clonotype originates from an older woman with acute or convalescent COVID-19. The chain uses TRBV11-2 and TRBJ1-4, with 8 positions matching TRBD1. Sequenced material: peripheral blood. CDR3: CASSLFGTGSREKLFF. The CDR3 DNA follows: TGTGCCAGCAGCTTATTTGGGACAGGCTCGAGGGAAAAACTGTTTTTT.